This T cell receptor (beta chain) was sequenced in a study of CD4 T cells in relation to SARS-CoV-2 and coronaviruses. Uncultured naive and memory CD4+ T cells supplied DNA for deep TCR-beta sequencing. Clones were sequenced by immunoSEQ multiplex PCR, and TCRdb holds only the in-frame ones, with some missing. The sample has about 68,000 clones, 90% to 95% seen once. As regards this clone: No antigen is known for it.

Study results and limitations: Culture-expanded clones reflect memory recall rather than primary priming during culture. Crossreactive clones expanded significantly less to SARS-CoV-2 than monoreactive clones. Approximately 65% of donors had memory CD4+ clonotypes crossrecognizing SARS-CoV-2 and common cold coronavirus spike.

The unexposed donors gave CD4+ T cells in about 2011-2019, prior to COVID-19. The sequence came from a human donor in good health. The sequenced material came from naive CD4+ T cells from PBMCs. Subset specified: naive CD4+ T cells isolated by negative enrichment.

The CDR3 DNA reads TGTGCCAGCAGCCAAGTGGGGGGGCTTCACACTGAAGCTTTCTTT. It is translated as CASSQVGGLHTEAFF. The J gene is TRBJ1-1, the V gene TRBV14; D might be TRBD1 (6 bases). CDR3 length equals 15 residues. Germline V lookup: CDR1 SGHDN, CDR2 FVKESK. V lost 1 base to trimming and J lost 3 bases, with 12 bases between them.